Shown below are 27 T cell receptor beta chains from a single sample sequenced in a study of T cells in Graves' hyperthyroidism and ophthalmopathy. Researchers amplified the TCR beta CDR3 regions from RNA transcripts. In the first-round RT-PCR of the TCR CDR3, the HTBI primer set was used. TCRdb independently ran MiXCR on the multiplex PCR reads; one entry per CDR3 protein. Altogether a few hundred thousand distinct CDR3 sequences are present, roughly an eighth being singletons, with the ten largest covering 34%. Material for sequencing was blood. These receptors were collected from a woman in her forties with Graves' ophthalmopathy.

This clonotype was detected many times. The J gene is TRBJ1-5, the V gene TRBV27; 9 bases fit TRBD1. The CDR3 is 16 residues long. Unmatched junction bases numbered 7, after V lost 4 bases and J lost 3 bases. Per germline, CDR1 MNHEY and CDR2 SMNVEV (reference sequence). The CDR3 protein is CASSSMGQGFNQPQHF. CDR3 DNA: TGTGCCAGCAGTTCCATGGGACAGGGATTCAATCAGCCCCAGCATTTT.

This clonotype was counted at least ten times. The chain carries TRBV9 and TRBJ2-1; possible D gene TRBD2, 5 bases. The CDR3 contains 15 residues. Germline V gene lookup returns CDR1 SGDLS and CDR2 YYNGEE. The V gene lost 0 bases and the J gene lost 7 bases, with 14 bases spanning the gap. The chain's CDR3 is CASSVVGLVGNEQFF. The CDR3 DNA sequence: TGTGCCAGCAGCGTAGTAGGACTGGTTGGGAATGAGCAGTTCTTC.

This clonotype was detected many times. J is TRBJ2-1 and V is TRBV7-9, with 7 bases lining up with TRBD2. Germline V gene sequence: CDR1 SEHNR, CDR2 FQNEAQ (reference sequence). V shed 3 bases and J 6 bases; nucleotides not matched to a gene: 11. The CDR3 spans 16 residues. In DNA form, the CDR3 reads TGTGCCAGCAGCTTCCTCAGCGGGGCTCAGTCCAATGAGCAGTTCTTC. Protein: CASSFLSGAQSNEQFF. Full variable domain (rest looked up from reference TRBV7-9 and TRBJ2-1): DTGVSQNPRHKITKRGQNVTFRCDPISEHNRLYWYRQTLGQGPEFLTYFQNEAQLEKSRLLSDRFSAERPKGSFSTLEIQRTEQGDSAMYLCASSFLSGAQSNEQFFGPGTRLTVL.

This clonotype came up many times. The DNA of the CDR3 is TGTGCCACCAGAGGAGCGGGAGCGAACACCGGGGAGCTGTTTTTT. It yields the protein CATRGAGANTGELFF. This chain connects TRBV24-1 to TRBJ2-2; 8 bases align to TRBD2. The CDR3 covers 15 residues. The germline V gene encodes CDR1 KGHDR and CDR2 SFDVKD. After removal of 7 bases from V and 0 bases from J, the junction contained 3 bases not matched to a gene.

This clonotype was picked up many times. The genes are TRBV28 and TRBJ2-2, with 7 nucleotides matching TRBD2. Trimming removed 7 bases from V and 8 bases from J; junction bases left unmatched: 4. The CDR3 is 12 residues long. In germline, CDR1 is MDHEN, CDR2 SYDVKM. This chain's CDR3 is CASTVGGGELFF. The CDR3 DNA reads as TGTGCCAGCACCGTCGGGGGGGGGGAGCTGTTTTTT.

This clonotype was recorded at least ten times. This rearrangement joins TRBV2 to TRBJ1-1; the D gene is possibly TRBD1 (6 bases). Trimming removed 6 bases at V and 6 bases at J, with 11 bases between. The CDR3 runs to 12 residues. CDR1 and CDR2 (germline): SNHLY, FYNNEI. For the CDR3, the DNA is TGTGCCAGCAGCCAGGGGAGCCCTGAAGCTTTCTTT. This encodes CASSQGSPEAFF.

This clonotype appeared a few times. The chain couples TRBV5-4 to TRBJ2-3, with D possibly TRBD1 on 6 matching bases. With 6 bases removed from V and 2 bases from J, the gap between germline ends came to 22 bases. Germline V gene lookup returns CDR1 SGHNT and CDR2 YYREEE (reference sequence). This CDR3 contains 17 residues. CDR3 sequence: CASTLGLSRGYTDTQYF. The CDR3 DNA follows: TGTGCCAGCACCCTAGGTTTGAGCAGGGGCTACACAGATACGCAGTATTTT.

This clonotype has at least ten counts. The rearrangement uses TRBV6-1 and TRBJ2-4; D not resolved. CDR3 length: 14 residues. V dropped 7 bases and J dropped 0 bases, with 10 bases sitting between them. CDR1 is MNHNS, CDR2 SASEGT, per germline. The CDR3 nucleotides read TGTGCCAGCATTTCTACAGCAGCCAAAAACATTCAGTACTTC. Protein: CASISTAAKNIQYF.

This clonotype was detected ten times or more. This chain connects TRBV11-1 to TRBJ2-1; 7 nucleotides match TRBD1. The CDR3 totals 15 residues. CDR1 and CDR2 (germline): SGHAT, FQDESV (reference sequence). With 5 bases clipped from V and 7 bases from J, the junction kept 11 bases outside the gene matches. CDR3: CASSDLGQVGNEQFF. The CDR3 region has the DNA TGTGCCAGCAGCGACCTTGGACAGGTGGGGAATGAGCAGTTCTTC.

This clonotype was detected many times. CDR3 nucleotide sequence: TGTGCCAGCGGACTAGCGGGGGTCACAGATACGCAGTATTTT. Translated, it gives CASGLAGVTDTQYF. The V call is TRBV27, the J call TRBJ2-3; 13 bases are a match to TRBD2. The CDR3 spans 14 residues. V shed 8 bases and J 2 bases; nucleotides not matched to a gene: 1. The germline CDR1 and CDR2 sequences are MNHEY and SMNVEV (reference sequence).

The CDR3 sequence is CSVDLAQRSTDTQYF. The CDR3 nucleotides read TGCAGCGTGGATCTAGCGCAGCGGTCCACAGATACGCAGTATTTT. The chain is built from TRBV29-1 and TRBJ2-3; tentative D call: TRBD2 (6 bases). The CDR3 is 15 amino acids. Germline V gives CDR1 SQVTM, CDR2 ANQGSEA. The V end lost 6 bases, the J end lost 2 bases, and 18 bases lay between the germline ends.

This clonotype was found many times. The chain combines TRBV6-1 with TRBJ2-7, with TRBD1 matching 7 bases. The CDR3 is made up of 14 amino acids. V shed 6 bases and J 3 bases; nucleotides not matched to a gene: 8. Germline V gene lookup returns CDR1 MNHNS and CDR2 SASEGT. This CDR3 is CASRGQRAFYEQYF. For the CDR3, the DNA is TGTGCCAGCAGGGGACAGCGAGCCTTCTACGAGCAGTACTTC.

J is TRBJ2-4 and V is TRBV27; 7 positions match TRBD2. The J segment lost 8 bases and the V segment lost 5 bases, leaving 18 bases of the junction unmatched. This CDR3 has 17 amino acids. Germline V gives CDR1 MNHEY, CDR2 SMNVEV (reference sequence). The CDR3 spells CASSPKGFGLGIDIQYF. For the CDR3, the DNA is TGTGCCAGCAGTCCCAAAGGGTTCGGACTAGGAATTGACATTCAGTACTTC.

This clonotype has more than one count but fewer than ten. The chain employs TRBV13 and TRBJ2-2; unclear D gene. This CDR3 spans 13 amino acids. Germline assignment: CDR1 PRHDT and CDR2 FYEKMQ (reference sequence). V lost 1 base and J 6 bases, leaving 6 bases between the germline ends. The CDR3 DNA reads TGTGCCAGCAGCTTAGTGGCGGCCGGGGAGCTGTTTTTT. Amino acid sequence: CASSLVAAGELFF.

This clonotype was seen a handful of times. The genes are TRBV19 and TRBJ2-1; 7 positions match TRBD2. The CDR3 runs 13 residues. Per the germline V gene, CDR1 is LNHDA and CDR2 is SQIVND (reference sequence). The trim removed 10 bases at V and 6 bases at J, leaving 9 bases unmatched. This CDR3 is CATGRLGFNEQFF. The CDR3 region has the DNA TGTGCCACCGGGAGGTTAGGTTTCAATGAGCAGTTCTTC.

This clonotype was observed a handful of times. The chain is built from TRBV6-1 and TRBJ2-7; weak D call: TRBD2 (7 bases). V was cut by 5 bases and J by 2 bases, with 16 bases left in between. This CDR3 region has 15 residues. Germline V gene lookup returns CDR1 MNHNS and CDR2 SASEGT. The CDR3 region is CASSWGGAQTYEQYF. The CDR3 DNA reads TGTGCCAGCAGTTGGGGGGGGGCGCAGACCTACGAGCAGTACTTC.

The table lists this clonotype with a few counts. This rearrangement joins TRBV27 to TRBJ2-5; 7 bases line up with TRBD2. Per germline, CDR1 MNHEY and CDR2 SMNVEV (reference sequence). The CDR3 length is 14 residues. V was clipped by 4 bases and J by 2 bases; unmatched bases: 4. The CDR3 here is CASSSTSEQETQYF. The CDR3 DNA reads as TGTGCCAGCAGTTCCACTAGCGAACAAGAGACCCAGTACTTC.

This clonotype has at least ten counts. The V and J genes are TRBV27 and TRBJ2-2, with D unclear. The length of the CDR3 is 13 residues. Per the germline V gene, CDR1 is MNHEY and CDR2 is SMNVEV (reference sequence). V lost 0 bases and J 7 bases, leaving 6 bases between the germline ends. The CDR3 protein is CASSLSPFGELFF. In nucleotides, the CDR3 is TGTGCCAGCAGTTTATCACCGTTCGGGGAGCTGTTTTTT.

This clonotype showed up many times. This rearrangement joins TRBV12-3 or TRBV12-4 to TRBJ2-7; D gene unclear. This CDR3 is 15 amino acids long. Trimming left V 5 bases short and J 0 bases short, with 14 bases between. The CDR3 reads CASSKSGVGSYEQYF. For the CDR3, the DNA is TGTGCCAGCAGTAAGTCAGGAGTAGGCTCCTACGAGCAGTACTTC.

This clonotype was counted many times. This chain joins TRBV6-2 or TRBV6-3 and TRBJ2-3; no definite D call. The CDR3 is made up of 12 amino acids. Germline lookup yields CDR1 MNHEY and CDR2 SVGEGT. The V end was cut by 2 bases, the J end by 6 bases, with 6 bases between. The CDR3 is CASSYHPDTQYF. The CDR3 nucleotides are TGTGCCAGCAGTTACCACCCGGATACGCAGTATTTT.

Ten or more counts support this clonotype. The chain couples TRBV9 to TRBJ2-5; no clear D gene. The CDR3 consists of 16 residues. V lost 0 bases to trimming and J lost 2 bases, with 14 bases between them. CDR1 is SGDLS and CDR2 is YYNGEE in the germline V gene. The DNA for the CDR3 is TGTGCCAGCAGCGTAGATCCCCTAGGCAGGCAAGAGACCCAGTACTTC. Its protein product is CASSVDPLGRQETQYF.

In its sample, this clonotype was seen a few times. The chain has TRBV5-1 and TRBJ2-3, with TRBD1 as a possible D gene (5 bases). The CDR3 totals 17 residues. V was cut by 4 bases and J by 0 bases, with 18 bases left in between. Germline V gene data show CDR1 as SGHRS and CDR2 as YFSETQ. CDR3 amino acids: CASSLQGSQTSTDTQYF. DNA of the CDR3: TGCGCCAGCAGCCTCCAGGGCAGTCAAACTAGCACAGATACGCAGTATTTT.

The V and J genes are TRBV27 and TRBJ2-1, with D possibly TRBD1 on 6 matching bases. Trimming took off 6 bases at V and 9 bases at J, with 18 bases between the two ends. CDR1 MNHEY and CDR2 SMNVEV come from the germline V gene (reference sequence). The CDR3 extends over 14 amino acids. Here the CDR3 DNA reads TGTGCCAGCAGAAACAGAAGGACAGAGTTTGAGCAGTTCTTC. This encodes CASRNRRTEFEQFF.

This clonotype was observed many times. The V gene is TRBV2, the J gene TRBJ2-1; 9 nucleotides align to TRBD2. Germline CDR1 is SNHLY and CDR2 is FYNNEI. The CDR3 consists of 15 residues. With 7 bases clipped from V and 0 bases from J, the junction kept 4 bases outside the gene matches. DNA for the CDR3: TGTGCCAGCACTAGCGGGACCTTCTCCTACAATGAGCAGTTCTTC. Translated, it gives CASTSGTFSYNEQFF.

In its sample, this clonotype was seen many times. V gene TRBV7-8 combines with J gene TRBJ1-1; D possibly corresponds to TRBD1 (6 bases). The CDR3 length is 14 residues. V was shortened by 1 base and J by 11 bases, with 17 bases between the two germline ends. Germline-derived CDR1 and CDR2 are SGHVS and FQNEAQ. This chain's CDR3 is CASSLEQGGSGAFF. DNA for the CDR3: TGTGCCAGCAGCTTAGAACAGGGAGGCTCAGGGGCTTTCTTT.

This clonotype showed up many times. The rearrangement links TRBV28 to TRBJ1-1, with 9 bases lining up with TRBD1. The CDR3 is 15 amino acids. With 5 bases clipped from V and 7 bases from J, the junction kept 11 bases outside the gene matches. Germline CDR1 is MDHEN and CDR2 is SYDVKM. CDR3 amino acids: CASSPLTGGDDEAFF. In DNA, the CDR3 is TGTGCCAGCAGTCCCTTGACAGGGGGGGATGATGAAGCTTTCTTT.

The chain couples TRBV3-1 to TRBJ2-2, with 7 bases identical to TRBD1. V was pared by 4 bases and J by 1 base, with 3 bases of the junction left unmatched. Germline loops: CDR1 LGHDT, CDR2 YNNKEL (reference sequence). The CDR3 is 15 amino acids. CDR3 in amino acids: CASSRRQGNTGELFF. The CDR3 DNA sequence: TGTGCCAGCAGCCGTCGACAGGGGAACACCGGGGAGCTGTTTTTT.